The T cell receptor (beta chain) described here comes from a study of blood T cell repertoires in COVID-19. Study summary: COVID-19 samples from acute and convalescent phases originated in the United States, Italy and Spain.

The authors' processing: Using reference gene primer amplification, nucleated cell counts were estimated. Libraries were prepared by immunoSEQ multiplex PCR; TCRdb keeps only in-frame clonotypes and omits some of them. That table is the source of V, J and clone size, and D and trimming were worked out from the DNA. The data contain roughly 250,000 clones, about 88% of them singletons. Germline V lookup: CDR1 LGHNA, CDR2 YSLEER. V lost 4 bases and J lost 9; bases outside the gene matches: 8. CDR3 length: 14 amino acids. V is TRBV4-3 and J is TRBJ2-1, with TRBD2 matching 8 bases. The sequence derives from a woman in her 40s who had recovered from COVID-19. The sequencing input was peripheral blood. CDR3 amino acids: CASSPTPGGSEQFF. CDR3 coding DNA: TGCGCCAGCAGCCCAACCCCGGGAGGGAGTGAGCAGTTCTTC.